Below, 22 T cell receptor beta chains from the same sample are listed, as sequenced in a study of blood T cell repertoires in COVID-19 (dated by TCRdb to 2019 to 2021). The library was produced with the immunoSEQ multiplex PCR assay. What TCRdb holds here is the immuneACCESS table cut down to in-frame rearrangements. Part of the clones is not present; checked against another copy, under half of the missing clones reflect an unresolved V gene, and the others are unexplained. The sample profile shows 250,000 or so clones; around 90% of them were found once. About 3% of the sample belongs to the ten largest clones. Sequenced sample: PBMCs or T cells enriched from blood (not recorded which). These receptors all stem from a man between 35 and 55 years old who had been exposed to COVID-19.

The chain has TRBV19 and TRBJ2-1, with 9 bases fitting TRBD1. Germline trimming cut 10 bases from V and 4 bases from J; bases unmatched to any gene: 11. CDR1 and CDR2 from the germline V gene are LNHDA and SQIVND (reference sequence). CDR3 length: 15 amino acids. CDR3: CATTLGGQGYNEQFF. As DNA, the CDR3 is TGTGCCACCACCCTGGGGGGACAGGGATACAATGAGCAGTTCTTC.

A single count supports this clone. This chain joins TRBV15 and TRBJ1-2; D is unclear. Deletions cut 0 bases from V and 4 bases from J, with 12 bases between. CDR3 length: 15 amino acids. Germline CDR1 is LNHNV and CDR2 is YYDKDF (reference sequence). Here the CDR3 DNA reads TGTGCCACCAGCAGAGATACGGCGGACTTCTATGGCTACACCTTC. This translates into CATSRDTADFYGYTF.

The CDR3 protein is CASTNQGNTEAFF. The CDR3 DNA sequence: TGTGCCAGCACCAACCAGGGGAACACTGAAGCTTTCTTT. The gene calls are TRBV11-2 and TRBJ1-1, with D possibly being TRBD1 (5 bases). The CDR3 is 13 amino acids. Germline CDR1 reads SGHAT; CDR2 reads FQNNGV. Deletions cut 7 bases from V and 1 base from J, with 10 bases between.

The CDR3 protein is CASSRTGTSGSYNEQFF. Here the CDR3 DNA reads TGTGCCAGCAGCCGAACTGGGACTAGCGGGAGTTACAATGAGCAGTTCTTC. V usage is TRBV3-1 (or the pseudogene TRBV3-2) and J usage is TRBJ2-1, with TRBD2 matching over 14 bases. The CDR3 extends over 17 amino acids. The trim removed 4 bases at V and 4 bases at J, leaving 6 bases unmatched. The germline CDR1 and CDR2 sequences are LGHDT and YNNKEL (reference sequence).

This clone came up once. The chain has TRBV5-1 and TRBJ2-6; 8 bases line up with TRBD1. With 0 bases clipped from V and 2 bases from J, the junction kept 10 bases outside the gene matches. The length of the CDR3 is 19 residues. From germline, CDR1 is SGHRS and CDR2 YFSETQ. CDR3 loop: CASSLGIRTGLTGANVLTF. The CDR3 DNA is TGCGCCAGCAGCTTGGGGATACGGACAGGGTTGACTGGGGCCAACGTCCTGACTTTC. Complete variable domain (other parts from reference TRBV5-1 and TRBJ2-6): KAGVTQTPRYLIKTRGQQVTLSCSPISGHRSVSWYQQTPGQGLQFLFEYFSETQRNKGNFPGRFSGRQFSNSRSEMNVSTLELGDSALYLCASSLGIRTGLTGANVLTFGAGSRLTVL.

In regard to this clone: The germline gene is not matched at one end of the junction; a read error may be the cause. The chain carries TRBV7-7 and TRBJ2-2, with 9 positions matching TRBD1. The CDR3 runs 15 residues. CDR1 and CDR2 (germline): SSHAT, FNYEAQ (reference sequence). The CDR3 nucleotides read TGTGCTAGCAGCCCGGGACAGGGAAACACCGGGGAGCTGTTTTTT. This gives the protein CASSPGQGNTGELFF.

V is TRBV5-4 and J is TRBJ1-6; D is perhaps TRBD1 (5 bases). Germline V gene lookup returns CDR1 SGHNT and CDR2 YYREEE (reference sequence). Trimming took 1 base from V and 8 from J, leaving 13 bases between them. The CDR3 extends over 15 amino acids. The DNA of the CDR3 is TGTGCCAGCAGCTTGAAGGACGGGGGTGATTCACCCCTCCACTTT. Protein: CASSLKDGGDSPLHF.

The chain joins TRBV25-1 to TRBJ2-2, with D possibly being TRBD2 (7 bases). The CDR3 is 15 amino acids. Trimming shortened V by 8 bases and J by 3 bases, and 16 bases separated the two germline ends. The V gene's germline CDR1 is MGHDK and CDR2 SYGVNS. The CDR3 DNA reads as TGTGCCAGCCTAGGGGGGGACTCGTACACCGGGGAGCTGTTTTTT. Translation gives CASLGGDSYTGELFF.

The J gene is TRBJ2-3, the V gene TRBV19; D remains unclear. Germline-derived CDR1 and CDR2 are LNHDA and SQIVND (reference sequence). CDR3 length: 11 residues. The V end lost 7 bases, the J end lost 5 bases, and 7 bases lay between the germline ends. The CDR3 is CASNSRDTQYF. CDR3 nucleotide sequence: TGTGCCAGTAACAGTAGAGATACGCAGTATTTT.

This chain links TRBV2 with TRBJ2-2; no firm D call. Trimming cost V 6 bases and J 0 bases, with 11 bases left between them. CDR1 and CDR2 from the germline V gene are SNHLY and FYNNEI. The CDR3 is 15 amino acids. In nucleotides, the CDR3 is TGTGCCAGCAGGTCCCCCTCCCCGAACACCGGGGAGCTGTTTTTT. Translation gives CASRSPSPNTGELFF.

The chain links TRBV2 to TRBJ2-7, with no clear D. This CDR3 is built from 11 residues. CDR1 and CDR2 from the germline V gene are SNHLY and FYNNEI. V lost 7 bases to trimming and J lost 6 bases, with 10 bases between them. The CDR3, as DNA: TGTGCCAGCACCCCGGGTTTCGAGCAGTACTTC. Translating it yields CASTPGFEQYF.

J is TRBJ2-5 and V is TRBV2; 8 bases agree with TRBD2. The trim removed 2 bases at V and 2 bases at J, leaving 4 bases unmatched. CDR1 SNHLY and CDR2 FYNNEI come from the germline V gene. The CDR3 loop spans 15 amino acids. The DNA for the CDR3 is TGTGCCAGCAGTGAACGGAGCGGGGGACAAGAGACCCAGTACTTC. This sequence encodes CASSERSGGQETQYF.

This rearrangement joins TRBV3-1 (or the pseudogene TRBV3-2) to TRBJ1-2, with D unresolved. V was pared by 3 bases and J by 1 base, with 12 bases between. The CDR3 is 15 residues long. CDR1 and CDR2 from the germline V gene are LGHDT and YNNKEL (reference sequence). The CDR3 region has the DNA TGTGCCAGCAGCCATTTTCCCAGTTATAACTATGGCTACACCTTC. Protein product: CASSHFPSYNYGYTF.

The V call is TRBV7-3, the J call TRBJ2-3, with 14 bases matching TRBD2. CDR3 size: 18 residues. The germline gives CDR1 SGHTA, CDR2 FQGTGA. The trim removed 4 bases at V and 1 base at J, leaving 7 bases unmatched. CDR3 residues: CASSSPGLAGVGTDTQYF. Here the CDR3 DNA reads TGTGCCAGCAGCTCTCCGGGACTAGCGGGAGTTGGCACAGATACGCAGTATTTT. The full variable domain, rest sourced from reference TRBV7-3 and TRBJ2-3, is GAGVSQTPSNKVTEKGKYVELRCDPISGHTALYWYRQSLGQGPEFLIYFQGTGAADDSGLPNDRFFAVRPEGSVSTLKIQRTERGDSAVYLCASSSPGLAGVGTDTQYFGPGTRLTVL.

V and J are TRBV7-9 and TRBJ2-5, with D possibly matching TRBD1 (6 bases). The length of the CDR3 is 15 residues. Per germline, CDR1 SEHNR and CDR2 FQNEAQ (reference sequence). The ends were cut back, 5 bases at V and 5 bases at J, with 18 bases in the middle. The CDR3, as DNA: TGTGCCAGCAGCCCCCTTACGTCAGGGGCCGAGACCCAGTACTTC. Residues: CASSPLTSGAETQYF.

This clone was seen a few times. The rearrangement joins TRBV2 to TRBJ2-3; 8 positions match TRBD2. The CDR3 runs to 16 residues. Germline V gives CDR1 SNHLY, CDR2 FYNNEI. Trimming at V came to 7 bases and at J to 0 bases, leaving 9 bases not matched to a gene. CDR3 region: CASTKVAGTSTDTQYF. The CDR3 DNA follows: TGTGCCAGCACCAAGGTAGCGGGAACCAGCACAGATACGCAGTATTTT.

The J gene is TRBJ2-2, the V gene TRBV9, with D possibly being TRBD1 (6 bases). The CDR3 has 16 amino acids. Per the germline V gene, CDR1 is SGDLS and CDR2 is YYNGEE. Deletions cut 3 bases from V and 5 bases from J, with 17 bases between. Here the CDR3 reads CASSAQGGLGTGELFF. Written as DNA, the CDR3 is TGTGCCAGCAGCGCCCAAGGGGGTTTAGGGACCGGGGAGCTGTTTTTT.

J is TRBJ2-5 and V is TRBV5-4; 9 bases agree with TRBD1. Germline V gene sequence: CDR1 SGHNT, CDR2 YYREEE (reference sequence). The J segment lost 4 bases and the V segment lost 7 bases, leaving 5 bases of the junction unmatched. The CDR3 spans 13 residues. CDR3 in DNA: TGTGCCAGCTTCGGACAGGGGCGAGAGACCCAGTACTTC. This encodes CASFGQGRETQYF.

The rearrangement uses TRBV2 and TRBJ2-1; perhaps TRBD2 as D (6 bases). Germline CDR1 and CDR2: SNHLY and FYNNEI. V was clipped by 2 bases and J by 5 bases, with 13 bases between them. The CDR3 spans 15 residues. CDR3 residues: CASSEQAGPHNEQFF. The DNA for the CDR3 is TGTGCCAGCAGTGAACAGGCGGGACCCCACAATGAGCAGTTCTTC.

In nucleotides, the CDR3 is TGTGCCAGCAGAGATGGGGGGGTTGGTTCACCCCTCCACTTT. This gives the protein CASRDGGVGSPLHF. The V call is TRBV7-9, the J call TRBJ1-6; D possibly corresponds to TRBD1 (5 bases). The V gene lost 6 bases and the J gene lost 9 bases, with 15 bases spanning the gap. The CDR3 is 14 residues long. Per germline, CDR1 SEHNR and CDR2 FQNEAQ (reference sequence).

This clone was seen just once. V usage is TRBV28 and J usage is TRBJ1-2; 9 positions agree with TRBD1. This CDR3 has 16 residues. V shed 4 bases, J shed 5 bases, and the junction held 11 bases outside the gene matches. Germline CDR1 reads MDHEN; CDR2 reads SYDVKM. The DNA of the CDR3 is TGTGCCAGCAGTTGGGCACAGGGGGCTATAGGGTATGGCTACACCTTC. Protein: CASSWAQGAIGYGYTF.

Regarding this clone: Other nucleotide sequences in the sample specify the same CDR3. The CDR3 loop reads CASSEAPRGSYEQYF. The DNA for the CDR3 is TGTGCCAGCAGTGAAGCACCTCGGGGCTCCTACGAGCAGTACTTC. The rearrangement uses TRBV2 and TRBJ2-7, with D tentatively TRBD2 (5 bases). Germline loops: CDR1 SNHLY, CDR2 FYNNEI. This CDR3 contains 15 residues. Trimming took off 0 bases at V and 0 bases at J, with 9 bases between the two ends.